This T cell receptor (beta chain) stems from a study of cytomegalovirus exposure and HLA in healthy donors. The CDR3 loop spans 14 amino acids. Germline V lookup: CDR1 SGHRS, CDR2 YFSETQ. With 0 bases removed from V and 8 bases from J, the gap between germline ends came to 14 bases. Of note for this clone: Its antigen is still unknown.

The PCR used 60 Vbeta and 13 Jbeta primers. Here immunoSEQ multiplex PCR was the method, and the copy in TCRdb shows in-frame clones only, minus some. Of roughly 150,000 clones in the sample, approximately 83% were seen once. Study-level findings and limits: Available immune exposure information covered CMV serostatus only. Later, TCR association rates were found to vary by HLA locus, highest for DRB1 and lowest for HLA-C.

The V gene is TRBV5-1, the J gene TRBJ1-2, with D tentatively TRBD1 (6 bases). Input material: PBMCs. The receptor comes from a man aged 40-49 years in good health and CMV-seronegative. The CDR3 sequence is CASSLEPRGSGYTF. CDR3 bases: TGCGCCAGCAGCTTGGAACCCAGGGGCTCCGGCTACACCTTC.